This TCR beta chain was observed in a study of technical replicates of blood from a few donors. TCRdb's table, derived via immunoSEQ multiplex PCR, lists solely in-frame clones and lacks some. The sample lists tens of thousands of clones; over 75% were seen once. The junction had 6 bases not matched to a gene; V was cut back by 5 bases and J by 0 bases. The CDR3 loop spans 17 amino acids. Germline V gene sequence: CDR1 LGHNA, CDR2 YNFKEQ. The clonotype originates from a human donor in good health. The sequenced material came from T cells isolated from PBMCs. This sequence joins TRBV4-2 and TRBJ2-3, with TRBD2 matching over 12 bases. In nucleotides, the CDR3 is TGTGCCAGCAGCTCTAGCGGGAGGGCCGAGAGCACAGATACGCAGTATTTT. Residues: CASSSSGRAESTDTQYF.